This T cell receptor (beta chain) comes out of a study of blood T cells in healthy people across ages. The CDR3 is made up of 13 amino acids. Germline lookup yields CDR1 MDHEN and CDR2 SYDVKM. The germline V and J ends were trimmed by 8 bases and 1 base, with 9 bases remaining between them. A second PCR of roughly 7 to 11 cycles used a sample-barcoded 5' primer and a J-beta primer mix. TCRdb recomputed calls from the 5' RACE reads with MiXCR, one row per CDR3 protein. This sample carries about 1.4 million distinct CDR3 sequences, almost 60% of them seen once, and the ten largest clones take 5% to 7%.

The clonotype comes from a man aged 18 to 29 in good health. The specimen sequenced was blood. The rearrangement links TRBV28 to TRBJ2-1; D is tentatively TRBD1 or TRBD2 (6 bases each). The CDR3 reads CASRGPSYNEQFF. The CDR3 nucleotides are TGTGCCAGCCGGGGGCCGTCCTACAATGAGCAGTTCTTC.